The T cell receptor beta chain under discussion was sequenced for a study of shared clonotypes between healthy human individuals. Generated by immunoSEQ multiplex PCR, the TCRdb table keeps only in-frame clones and is missing some. The sample holds about 470,000 clones, roughly 77% seen once. CDR1 KGHSH and CDR2 LQKENI come from the germline V gene. This CDR3 spans 15 amino acids. Unmatched junction bases numbered 5, after V lost 3 bases and J lost 4 bases. This sequence originates from a woman aged 40 to 55 in good health. Some clones in this sample may be carry-over from other donors' samples. The sequencing input was PBMCs. The genes are TRBV18 and TRBJ2-3, with 9 positions matching TRBD2. The CDR3 loop is CASSPASGTPDTQYF. The CDR3 nucleotides are TGTGCCAGCTCACCGGCTAGCGGGACCCCAGATACGCAGTATTTT.